These T cell receptor beta chains were read from a single sample in a study of cytomegalovirus exposure and HLA in healthy donors. TCRdb keeps only in-frame clones here, not all; method: immunoSEQ multiplex PCR. The sample consists of 200,000 or so clones, about 81% of them appearing once. Sequencing was done on a sample of PBMCs. All receptors come from a woman aged 18-35 years in good health and CMV-seronegative. The CDR3 runs from the conserved cysteine through the conserved F or W. D genes are given only for firm matches. The listing skips clone size in some rows; elsewhere it reads once, few, many or a size class.

11 TRBJ1-1 . . TRBV6-5 CASSSPVEAFF TGTGCCAGCAGTTCCCCAGTTGAAGCTTTCTTT
17 TRBJ1-3 . . TRBV11-2 CASSLVRDSHSGNTIYF TGTGCCAGCAGCTTAGTCCGCGACAGTCACTCTGGAAACACCATATATTTT
16 TRBJ2-1 . TRBD2 TRBV2 CASSAQKRGGLNEQFF TGTGCCAGCAGTGCCCAAAAGCGGGGGGGCCTCAATGAGCAGTTCTTC
12 TRBJ2-7 . . TRBV27 CASSGSMGEQYF TGTGCCAGCAGCGGGAGTATGGGGGAGCAGTACTTC
13 TRBJ2-1 . . TRBV27 CASSYNSYNEQFF TGTGCCAGCAGTTACAACTCCTACAATGAGCAGTTCTTC
17 TRBJ2-1 . TRBD2 TRBV10-3 CAISESSGGALYNEQFF TGTGCCATCAGTGAGTCTAGCGGGGGGGCCCTCTACAATGAGCAGTTCTTC
14 TRBJ2-5 . TRBD2 TRBV5-1 CASSQGLARETQYF TGCGCCAGCAGCCAGGGACTAGCGCGGGAGACCCAGTACTTC
14 TRBJ2-1 . TRBD2 TRBV18 CASSPGTSGNEQFF TGTGCCAGCTCACCCGGGACTAGCGGCAATGAGCAGTTCTTC
18 TRBJ1-2 few TRBD1 TRBV4-2 CASSQDSGTGGMIDGYTF TGTGCCAGCAGCCAAGACTCCGGGACAGGGGGCATGATTGATGGCTACACCTTC
13 TRBJ1-2 . . TRBV27 CASSFGQNYGYTF TGTGCCAGCAGTTTTGGGCAGAACTATGGCTACACCTTC
16 TRBJ2-2 few TRBD2 TRBV19 CASKADREGRTGELFF TGTGCCAGCAAGGCGGATCGGGAGGGTCGGACCGGGGAGCTGTTTTTT
15 TRBJ2-7 . TRBD2 TRBV19 CASSRSGGSNYEQYF TGTGCCAGTAGTCGGAGCGGGGGTTCCAATTACGAGCAGTACTTC
11 TRBJ2-1 . TRBD2 TRBV2 CASIQRGETFF TGTGCCAGTATCCAGCGGGGGGAGACGTTCTTC
14 TRBJ2-7 once TRBD2 TRBV6-4 CASTLAGDQYEQCF TGTGCCAGTACACTAGCGGGGGACCAATACGAGCAGTGCTTC
12 TRBJ2-4 . TRBD2 TRBV7-8 CASAGGGPRQYF TGTGCCAGCGCGGGGGGGGGTCCCCGACAGTACTTC
17 TRBJ2-3 . . TRBV21-1 CASSKRYGGRAPDTQYF TGTGCCAGCAGCAAACGATACGGCGGGAGGGCCCCAGATACGCAGTATTTT
13 TRBJ1-5 . . TRBV6-4 CASSVQGDQPQHF TGTGCCAGCAGTGTGCAGGGTGATCAGCCCCAGCATTTT
15 TRBJ2-2 once . TRBV11-2 CASSLDRENTGELFF TGTGCCAGCAGCTTAGACAGGGAAAACACCGGGGAGCTGTTTTTT
14 TRBJ2-2 . . TRBV5-1 CASTHPEVPEELFF TGCGCCAGCACCCACCCTGAGGTCCCGGAGGAGCTGTTTTTT
18 TRBJ1-4 . . TRBV11-3 CASSLDLQEKTANEKLFF TGTGCCAGCAGCTTAGATCTACAGGAGAAGACGGCTAATGAAAAACTGTTTTTT
14 TRBJ1-1 . TRBD1 TRBV27 CASSNRGANTEAFF TGTGCCAGCAGTAACAGGGGGGCGAACACTGAAGCTTTCTTT